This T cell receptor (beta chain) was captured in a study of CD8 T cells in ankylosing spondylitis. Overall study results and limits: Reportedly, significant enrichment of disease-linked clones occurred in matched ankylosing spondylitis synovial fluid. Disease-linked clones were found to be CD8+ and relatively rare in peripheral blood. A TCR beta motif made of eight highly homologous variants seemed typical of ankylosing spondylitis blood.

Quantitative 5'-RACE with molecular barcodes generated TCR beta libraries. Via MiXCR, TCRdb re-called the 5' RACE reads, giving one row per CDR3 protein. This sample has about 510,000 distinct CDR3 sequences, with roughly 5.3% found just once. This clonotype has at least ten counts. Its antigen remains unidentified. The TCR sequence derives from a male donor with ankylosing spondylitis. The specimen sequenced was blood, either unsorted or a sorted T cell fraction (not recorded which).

Written as DNA, the CDR3 is TGCGCCAGCAGCTTTTTGAGGGTCCAGGGGGTATACGAGCAGTACTTC. Its translation: CASSFLRVQGVYEQYF. The chain is built from TRBV5-1 and TRBJ2-7; 7 positions agree with TRBD1. The CDR3 runs to 16 residues. V shed 2 bases, J shed 4 bases, and the junction held 12 bases outside the gene matches. Germline V gives CDR1 SGHRS, CDR2 YFSETQ.